What follows are 5 T cell receptor beta chains derived from one specimen sequenced in a study of brain T cells in children with intractable seizures. Profiling relied on immunoSEQ multiplex PCR, and the TCRdb table lists in-frame clones only, not all of them. The sample includes about 40,000 clones, around 90% of them seen just once. The sample here was peripheral blood, taken at surgery. The origin of the receptors is a girl aged 2 to 9 with tuberous sclerosis and intractable seizures.

This chain joins TRBV19 and TRBJ1-2, with TRBD1 identical over 7 bases. V was clipped by 7 bases and J by 6 bases; unmatched bases: 5. CDR3 length equals 12 residues. Germline values: CDR1 LNHDA, CDR2 SQIVND (reference sequence). The DNA for the CDR3 is TGTGCCAGTACACCGACAGGGCATGGCTACACCTTC. Encoded protein: CASTPTGHGYTF.

DNA for the CDR3: TGTGCCAGCAGTTACTCTGGAGGGTGGAGCACAGATACGCAGTATTTT. Translation gives CASSYSGGWSTDTQYF. The chain joins TRBV6-5 to TRBJ2-3, with D possibly being TRBD2 (6 bases). The CDR3 sequence is 16 residues long. Germline CDR1 reads MNHEY; CDR2 reads SVGAGI. The V gene lost 0 bases and the J gene lost 0 bases, with 10 bases spanning the gap.

The gene calls are TRBV4-1 and TRBJ1-1; maybe TRBD1 (5 bases). Trimming stripped 6 bases from V and 3 bases from J, with 14 bases between. The CDR3 spans 14 residues. Germline CDR1 MGHRA, CDR2 YSYEKL. CDR3 residues: CASRDIKQDTEAFF. CDR3 DNA: TGCGCCAGCAGGGACATTAAACAGGACACTGAAGCTTTCTTT.

The CDR3 protein is CASSLLGEIYEQYV. CDR3 DNA sequence: TGTGCCAGCAGCTTACTCGGGGAGATCTACGAGCAGTACGTC. The V gene is TRBV7-9, the J gene TRBJ2-7; D perhaps matches TRBD2 (5 bases). Germline values: CDR1 SEHNR, CDR2 FQNEAQ (reference sequence). The CDR3 runs 14 residues. Between the trimmed V and J ends, which lost 2 bases and 3 bases, there was a span of 11 bases.

The chain couples TRBV29-1 to TRBJ1-1; D is uncertain. The V gene's germline CDR1 is SQVTM and CDR2 ANQGSEA. This CDR3 contains 15 residues. The V and J ends lost 1 base and 5 bases respectively, with 17 bases between them. In nucleotides, the CDR3 is TGCAGCGTTGAAGTAATTAAGTGGTCGGGGACTGAAGCTTTCTTT. It specifies CSVEVIKWSGTEAFF.